A selection of T cell receptor beta chains follows, all from one sample in a study of PD-1 blockade in classical Hodgkin lymphoma. This table comes from immunoSEQ multiplex PCR, and its TCRdb copy is limited to in-frame clones, with some not included. The table has 30,000 or so clones, 70% to 90% seen once; the top ten hold about 0.59%. Sequenced here: CD4+ T cells from blood, sampled before the fourth cycle of nivolumab. The source is a human donor with classical Hodgkin lymphoma. The CDR3 runs from the conserved cysteine through the conserved F or W. Each record gives: clone size, V gene, D gene, J gene, CDR3 DNA, CDR3 protein. D genes are given only for firm matches. Size is omitted from some rows. Given values are once, few, many or a class for expanded clones.

size: .
V: TRBV5-1
D: TRBD1
J: TRBJ2-4
DNA: TGCGCCAGCAGCTCGCTTCCGGGACAGGAAAACATTCAGTACTTC
CDR3: CASSSLPGQENIQYF

size: .
V: TRBV27
D: .
J: TRBJ2-3
DNA: TGTGCCAGCAGTCTAGGGGTATCCACAGATACGCAGTATTTT
CDR3: CASSLGVSTDTQYF

size: .
V: TRBV6-5
D: TRBD1
J: TRBJ2-7
DNA: TGTGCCAGCAGCGCCACCGGGACAGGGTACTACGAGCAGTACTTC
CDR3: CASSATGTGYYEQYF

size: .
V: TRBV7-2
D: .
J: TRBJ1-2
DNA: TGTGCCAGCAGCCCCCGGGACCCAAGGAGGAATGGCTACACCTTC
CDR3: CASSPRDPRRNGYTF

size: .
V: TRBV5-1
D: .
J: TRBJ2-2
DNA: TGCGCCAGCAGCACGGGACACAACACCGGGGAGCTGTTTTTT
CDR3: CASSTGHNTGELFF

size: .
V: TRBV5-6
D: .
J: TRBJ2-1
DNA: TGTGCCAGCAGCCCAAGAAGCGCCGGACAGTCCCATGAGCAGTTCTTC
CDR3: CASSPRSAGQSHEQFF

size: few
V: TRBV30
D: .
J: TRBJ1-1
DNA: TGTGCCTGGAATGGGAACACTGAAGCTTTCTTT
CDR3: CAWNGNTEAFF

size: few
V: TRBV2
D: .
J: TRBJ1-2
DNA: TGTGCCAGCAGTGCGGACAGCATGTTCTATGGCTACACCTTC
CDR3: CASSADSMFYGYTF

size: .
V: TRBV6-5
D: .
J: TRBJ1-5
DNA: TGTGCCAGCAGTTCCCCGACGGGCCTCAATCAGCCCCAGCATTTT
CDR3: CASSSPTGLNQPQHF

size: .
V: TRBV7-9
D: TRBD1
J: TRBJ1-5
DNA: TGTGCCAGCAGCTTGGACAGGGAGGTGGGCCAGCCCCAGCATTTT
CDR3: CASSLDREVGQPQHF

size: .
V: TRBV5-1
D: .
J: TRBJ2-5
DNA: TGCGCCAGCGCTGCGCGAGAGGGGCAGGAGACCCAGTACTTC
CDR3: CASAAREGQETQYF

size: few
V: TRBV4-1
D: .
J: TRBJ1-2
DNA: TGCGCCAGCAGGGACCCGGTGAGGGCGGACTATGGCTACACCTTC
CDR3: CASRDPVRADYGYTF

size: once
V: TRBV7-9
D: .
J: TRBJ2-4
DNA: TGTGCCAGCAGCTTAGTCCAGGGAGGGGGCTTAGCCAAAAACATTCAGTACTTC
CDR3: CASSLVQGGGLAKNIQYF

size: .
V: TRBV5-1
D: .
J: TRBJ2-5
DNA: TGCGCCAGCAGCTCCGCGGACCGGGGGAACCAAGAGACCCAGTACTTC
CDR3: CASSSADRGNQETQYF

size: once
V: TRBV10-3
D: .
J: TRBJ2-7
DNA: TGTGCCACCGCAGGGTTCGAGGGGCTGGGGGCCTACGAGCAGTACTTC
CDR3: CATAGFEGLGAYEQYF

size: few
V: TRBV5-4
D: TRBD1
J: TRBJ1-1
DNA: TGTGCCAGCAGTGACAGGGGTATGAACACTGAAGCTTTCTTT
CDR3: CASSDRGMNTEAFF

size: .
V: TRBV9
D: TRBD2
J: TRBJ2-3
DNA: TGTGCCGAGGGTAGGGTGACTAGCGGCACAGATACGCAGTATTTT
CDR3: CAEGRVTSGTDTQYF

size: .
V: TRBV4-2
D: .
J: TRBJ2-7
DNA: TGTGCCAGCAGCCAAGGGGCAGACTACGAGCAGTACTTC
CDR3: CASSQGADYEQYF

size: .
V: TRBV30
D: .
J: TRBJ1-1
DNA: TGTGCCTGGAGTGTACGGGGGTCCGGTACTGAAGCTTTCTTT
CDR3: CAWSVRGSGTEAFF

size: .
V: TRBV6-1
D: .
J: TRBJ1-4
DNA: TGTGCCAGCAGTCGAGGGGGGTCTAATGAAAAACTGTTTTTT
CDR3: CASSRGGSNEKLFF

size: .
V: TRBV11-3
D: .
J: TRBJ1-2
DNA: TGTGCCAGCAGCTTACGTTCCCATGGCTACACCTTC
CDR3: CASSLRSHGYTF

size: .
V: TRBV28
D: TRBD2
J: TRBJ2-1
DNA: TGTGCCACTACGCTAGCGGGGGGCTACAATGAGCAGTTCTTC
CDR3: CATTLAGGYNEQFF

size: .
V: TRBV5-1
D: .
J: TRBJ1-1
DNA: TGCGCCAGCAGCTTGGAGGCAGAAAACACTGAAGCTTTCTTT
CDR3: CASSLEAENTEAFF

size: .
V: TRBV6-5
D: .
J: TRBJ1-5
DNA: TGTGCCAGCACCCCGGGTCACCTTAGCAATCAGCCCCAGCATTTT
CDR3: CASTPGHLSNQPQHF

size: .
V: TRBV9
D: .
J: TRBJ2-4
DNA: TGTGCCAGCAGCGGAGCCGGGACCACGAAAAACATTCAGTACTTC
CDR3: CASSGAGTTKNIQYF

size: .
V: TRBV30
D: .
J: TRBJ2-7
DNA: TGTGCCTGGAGGGAACTCTTCCCCTACGAGCAGTACTTC
CDR3: CAWRELFPYEQYF

size: .
V: TRBV7-9
D: .
J: TRBJ1-2
DNA: TGTGCCAGCAGCTTAGTCGGTGGCTACACCTTC
CDR3: CASSLVGGYTF

size: .
V: TRBV2
D: .
J: TRBJ2-7
DNA: TGTGCCAGCAGCTACAGGGTTAACGAGCAGTACTTC
CDR3: CASSYRVNEQYF

size: .
V: TRBV6-4
D: .
J: TRBJ1-6
DNA: TGTGCCAGCAGTGACGGGGCGGACGATAATTCACCCCTCCACTTT
CDR3: CASSDGADDNSPLHF

size: .
V: TRBV15
D: TRBD1
J: TRBJ2-2
DNA: TGTGCCACCAGCAGAGACGGACAGGTGGGGGAGCTGTTTTTT
CDR3: CATSRDGQVGELFF

size: .
V: TRBV5-8
D: .
J: TRBJ2-1
DNA: TGTGCCAGCAGCAGGTCAAGACAGCCCTCCTACAATGAGCAGTTCTTC
CDR3: CASSRSRQPSYNEQFF

size: .
V: TRBV5-4
D: .
J: TRBJ2-1
DNA: TGTGCCAGCAGCTTGGAGCCGGCAGGGTCTAAGAATGAGCAGTTCTTC
CDR3: CASSLEPAGSKNEQFF

size: .
V: TRBV11-3
D: .
J: TRBJ2-3
DNA: TGTGCCAGCAGCTTGGCCGGACATCTCGGGGCGCAGTATTTT
CDR3: CASSLAGHLGAQYF

size: .
V: TRBV7-9
D: .
J: TRBJ1-2
DNA: TGTGCCAGCGGGAGATTGGACGGGATCTATGGCTACACCTTC
CDR3: CASGRLDGIYGYTF

size: .
V: TRBV5-1
D: TRBD1
J: TRBJ2-2
DNA: TGCGCCAGCAGCGGACCGGGACAGGGGGTTGGATCCGGGGAGCTGTTTTTT
CDR3: CASSGPGQGVGSGELFF

size: .
V: TRBV29-1
D: .
J: TRBJ2-2
DNA: TGCAGCGCCGGACAGCTCTTCACCACCGGGGAGCTGTTTTTT
CDR3: CSAGQLFTTGELFF

size: .
V: TRBV7-9
D: TRBD1
J: TRBJ1-1
DNA: TGTGCCAGCGCATTGGGACAGCTCGCCACTGAAGCTTTCTTT
CDR3: CASALGQLATEAFF

size: .
V: TRBV7-8
D: TRBD2
J: TRBJ2-7
DNA: TGTGCCAGCAGCTTAGCTAGCGGGGGCTACGAGCAGTACTTC
CDR3: CASSLASGGYEQYF

size: .
V: TRBV2
D: .
J: TRBJ2-7
DNA: TGTGCCAGCACCGGAGGAGGACAGTACGAGCAGTACTTC
CDR3: CASTGGGQYEQYF

size: .
V: TRBV6-5
D: TRBD1
J: TRBJ1-6
DNA: TGTGCCAGCAGTGGATCCGGGACAGAAAATTCACCCCTCCACTTT
CDR3: CASSGSGTENSPLHF

size: .
V: TRBV9
D: TRBD2
J: TRBJ2-5
DNA: TGTGCCAGCAGCGGGGGACTAGCGGGGTGGGAGACCCAGTACTTC
CDR3: CASSGGLAGWETQYF

size: .
V: TRBV2
D: .
J: TRBJ1-4
DNA: TGTGCCAGCAGTTCGTTCGGGCGGATTAATGAAAAACTGTTTTTT
CDR3: CASSSFGRINEKLFF

size: few
V: TRBV7-9
D: .
J: TRBJ1-1
DNA: TGTGCCAGCAGCCAGTTAGCGGGGAAAACTGAAGCTTTCTTT
CDR3: CASSQLAGKTEAFF

size: .
V: TRBV5-1
D: TRBD1
J: TRBJ1-6
DNA: TGCGCCAGCAGCTTGGCGGGACAGGCTAACTCACCCCTCCACTTT
CDR3: CASSLAGQANSPLHF

size: .
V: TRBV5-1
D: TRBD1
J: TRBJ1-4
DNA: TGCGCCAGCAGCTTGAACAGGGGGGATCGAACTAATGAAAAACTGTTTTTT
CDR3: CASSLNRGDRTNEKLFF

size: .
V: TRBV7-8
D: .
J: TRBJ1-1
DNA: TGTGCCAGCAGCTTCCAGGGGACTGAAGCTTTCTTT
CDR3: CASSFQGTEAFF

size: .
V: TRBV5-1
D: TRBD1
J: TRBJ2-3
DNA: TGCGCCAGCAGCTTCGGACAGGGGTCAGATACGCAGTATTTT
CDR3: CASSFGQGSDTQYF

size: .
V: TRBV5-1
D: .
J: TRBJ2-2
DNA: TGCGCCAGCAGCTTGGACACGAACACCGGGGAGCTGTTTTTT
CDR3: CASSLDTNTGELFF

size: .
V: TRBV5-1
D: .
J: TRBJ1-4
DNA: TGCGCCAGCAGCTTCGGTCGAGGAGGGGAAAAACTGTTTTTT
CDR3: CASSFGRGGEKLFF

size: .
V: TRBV6-5
D: .
J: TRBJ1-1
DNA: TGTGCCAGCAGCCACGCCCCCGGGCCTGAAGCTTTCTTT
CDR3: CASSHAPGPEAFF

size: .
V: TRBV30
D: TRBD1
J: TRBJ1-4
DNA: TGTGCCTGGAGTGTAAGGGGGCTAGGGACAGGAAAACTCGAAAAACTGTTTTTT
CDR3: CAWSVRGLGTGKLEKLFF

size: .
V: TRBV10-2
D: TRBD1
J: TRBJ1-4
DNA: TGCGCCAGCACCCCCGGACAGGGTGAAAAACTGTTTTTT
CDR3: CASTPGQGEKLFF

size: .
V: TRBV5-1
D: .
J: TRBJ1-6
DNA: TGCGCCAGCAGCTTGGAACCGAAAAATAATTCACCCCTCCACTTT
CDR3: CASSLEPKNNSPLHF

size: .
V: TRBV7-8
D: .
J: TRBJ2-1
DNA: TGTGCCAGCAGCTTAGCCTGGGGAGGGGGCGGGAATGAGCAGTTCTTC
CDR3: CASSLAWGGGGNEQFF

size: .
V: TRBV5-1
D: .
J: TRBJ2-7
DNA: TGCGCCAGCAGCCCGGTCAGGTCTGGAGGCTACGAGCAGTACTTC
CDR3: CASSPVRSGGYEQYF

size: .
V: TRBV7-9
D: TRBD1
J: TRBJ2-7
DNA: TGTGCCAGCAGCTTAAGCCGGGACAGCCTCACCTACGAGCAGTACTTC
CDR3: CASSLSRDSLTYEQYF

size: .
V: TRBV27
D: .
J: TRBJ2-7
DNA: TGTGCCAGCAGCCCCCTTACTGGCGGAACCTACGAGCAGTACTTC
CDR3: CASSPLTGGTYEQYF

size: .
V: TRBV10-1
D: TRBD1
J: TRBJ2-2
DNA: TGCGCCAGCAGTGTGAAGGGGGCTGGCGGGGAGCTGTTTTTT
CDR3: CASSVKGAGGELFF

size: .
V: TRBV6-5
D: .
J: TRBJ1-1
DNA: TGTGCCAGCAGTTACAGGGCGGGGGACACTGAAGCTTTCTTT
CDR3: CASSYRAGDTEAFF

size: once
V: TRBV5-6
D: .
J: TRBJ1-3
DNA: TGTGCCAGCAGCTTGGCCCCGGGAATGGGAAACACCATATATTTT
CDR3: CASSLAPGMGNTIYF